This T cell receptor (beta chain) was captured by sequencing in a study of cytomegalovirus exposure and HLA in healthy donors (dated by TCRdb to about 2017). Turning to the overall study: The 666 repertoires of the first cohort and the 95 to 150 validation repertoires were produced on the same platform, according to a later analysis. The aim of the study was to test whether cataloging public T cell receptors could identify signatures of past pathogen exposure. Along with the approximately 700-subject first cohort, a separate validation cohort of 120 different subjects was used. High-throughput TCR immunosequencing, statistical association of individual TCRs with disease status, and machine learning were combined to predict cytomegalovirus infection status.

CDR1 SGHRS and CDR2 YFSETQ are derived from the germline V gene. The CDR3 sequence holds 14 residues, the cysteine and phenylalanine included. The read is trimmed to its CDR3 DNA, 42 bases read in frame from base 1. The germline ends are 11 bases apart after V is trimmed by 7 bases and J by 0 bases. Donors formed part of the validation cohort, which comprised 120 subjects and was distinct from the first cohort of some 700 subjects. Overall results and qualifications from the work: A few of the identified cytomegalovirus-associated TCR beta chains were confirmed in vitro to be specific for cytomegalovirus antigens. The classifier was reported to diagnose cytomegalovirus status with high specificity and sensitivity in both the original and validation cohorts. In a later analysis, TCRs clustered in the first cohort were found to also tend to co-occur in the roughly 120 validation repertoires, with approximately 94% of cluster scores above 0. The authors suggested that the approach could potentially be generalized to other disease states and immunological phenotypes. Most TCR sequences were seen in very few donors, while some public TCRs were found in many individuals. The validation cohort had no HLA typing available for a later analysis, so co-occurrence within that cohort was assessed over all 120 or so repertoires. A total of fewer than 200 TCR beta chains were listed by the study as associated with cytomegalovirus.

This clone was found once. Its antigen specificity is not known. No base quality information exists; no much larger clone differs at one position. Library construction relied on the immunoSEQ multiplex PCR assay. As for the original processing: A statistical classification framework was built to diagnose cytomegalovirus status from the catalog of TCR beta chain sequences. This immuneACCESS table, as held by TCRdb, lists in-frame sequences with V and J called but not all clones. Of the missing ones, under half trace to an unresolved V gene in checked studies; the others have no known cause. V and J calls plus clone size are reproduced from that table; the DNA served to infer D and trimming. The sample table contains around 140,000 clones; only one count was recorded for roughly 90% of them. Of the sample, roughly 4.3% falls within the top ten clones.

Sequences were obtained from PBMCs. Recombination joined TRBV5-1 with TRBJ1-3; a weak D assignment points to TRBD1 (5 bases agree). The receptor was isolated from a man aged 18 to 30 in good health and CMV-seropositive. The DNA reads TGCGCCAGCTCCCCAGGGATCTCTGGAAACACCATATATTTT. Its protein reads: CASSPGISGNTIYF.